This T cell receptor beta chain stems from a study of blood T cell repertoires in COVID-19. Study at large: PBMCs, B-cell-depleted T cells, or T cells were the source of the cDNA or gDNA that made up the material.

Original handling: Amplification from reference gene primers served as the basis for estimated nucleated cell counts. TCRdb's copy holds only in-frame clones and misses some; the assay was immunoSEQ multiplex PCR. The D gene and trimming were derived from the DNA, and the V and J assignments and clone size from that table. The data hold 190,000 or so clones, with 65% to 80% observed a single time. V lost 3 bases and J 2 bases, leaving 7 bases between the germline ends. This CDR3 region has 13 residues. CDR1 is SGHRS and CDR2 is YFSETQ in the germline V gene. This clone was seen a single time. This receptor was identified in a man aged 50-60 years who had recovered from COVID-19. The V call is TRBV5-1, the J call TRBJ2-3; D unclear. The sequenced sample consisted of peripheral blood. The CDR3 nucleotides read TGCGCCAGCAGCTCCCTTCCCACAGATACGCAGTATTTT. Its translation: CASSSLPTDTQYF.